One sample yielded the 18 T cell receptor beta chains listed below, sequenced in a study of identical twins. TCRdb itself ran the 5' RACE reads through MiXCR, one entry per CDR3 protein. The sample records hundreds of thousands of distinct CDR3 sequences, 20% to 25% being singletons. This same sample was also taken into another study, of T cells expressing NK-cell markers.

Sequencing was done on a sample of PBMCs. These receptors came from a woman aged 18-35 years in good health.

This clonotype was detected a few times. V gene TRBV4-1 combines with J gene TRBJ2-2; 8 positions match TRBD2. The germline gives CDR1 MGHRA, CDR2 YSYEKL. The CDR3 runs 15 residues. Trimming at V came to 10 bases and at J to 0 bases, leaving 7 bases not matched to a gene. This CDR3 reads CATSGGLANTGELFF. As DNA, the CDR3 is TGCGCCACTTCGGGGGGGCTCGCGAACACCGGGGAGCTGTTTTTT.

The chain couples TRBV10-3 to TRBJ2-5; D is perhaps TRBD2 (6 bases). V lost 3 bases, J lost 3 bases, and 17 bases lay in between. CDR3 length: 16 residues. Germline V gene lookup returns CDR1 ENHRY and CDR2 SYGVKD. For the CDR3, the DNA is TGTGCCATCAGTGACTGGACTCCGGCGGGAAAAGAGACCCAGTACTTC. It yields the protein CAISDWTPAGKETQYF.

J is TRBJ2-7 and V is TRBV5-4; TRBD2 agrees at 7 bases. The CDR3 loop spans 16 amino acids. The germline gives CDR1 SGHNT, CDR2 YYREEE (reference sequence). Trimming at V came to 5 bases and at J to 3 bases, leaving 14 bases not matched to a gene. For the CDR3, the DNA is TGTGCCAGCAGTCAAACCTCCTGGGGGGGACTCTACGAGCAGTACTTC. Translating gives CASSQTSWGGLYEQYF.

The chain recombines TRBV12-3 or TRBV12-4 with TRBJ1-1; unclear D gene. The CDR3 totals 14 residues. Trimming took 2 bases from V and 1 from J, leaving 8 bases between them. The CDR3 nucleotides are TGTGCCAGCAGTTTAAACGCTAAGAACACTGAAGCTTTCTTT. Protein sequence: CASSLNAKNTEAFF.

This clonotype was detected ten times or more. The V and J genes are TRBV20-1 and TRBJ1-2, with TRBD1 matching 8 bases. CDR1 is DFQATT and CDR2 is SNEGSKA in the germline V gene (reference sequence). After removal of 6 bases from V and 5 bases from J, the junction contained 8 bases not matched to a gene. The CDR3 has 13 residues. This chain's CDR3 is CSALQGDGYGYTF. CDR3 DNA sequence: TGCAGTGCATTACAGGGGGACGGGTATGGCTACACCTTC.

This clonotype was observed a few times. The gene calls are TRBV15 and TRBJ2-1; D is perhaps TRBD2 (6 bases). Germline CDR1 LNHNV, CDR2 YYDKDF (reference sequence). The V end was cut by 5 bases, the J end by 4 bases, with 21 bases between. The CDR3 runs to 17 residues. The chain's CDR3 is CATSGQRAGSFYNEQFF. CDR3 sequence (DNA): TGTGCCACCAGCGGTCAAAGGGCGGGGAGCTTTTACAATGAGCAGTTCTTC.

There are a few counts of this clonotype. V usage is TRBV10-3 and J usage is TRBJ2-6; possibly TRBD1 or TRBD2 for D (5 bases each). Trimming removed 2 bases at V and 2 bases at J, with 19 bases between. The CDR3 sequence is 19 residues long. Germline V gives CDR1 ENHRY, CDR2 SYGVKD. The CDR3 here is CAISEPEVGTAAGANVLTF. CDR3 sequence (DNA): TGTGCCATCAGTGAGCCCGAGGTAGGGACGGCCGCTGGGGCCAACGTCCTGACTTTC.

This clonotype was seen at least ten times. The chain uses TRBV20-1 and TRBJ1-2; D possibly corresponds to TRBD1 (5 bases). The CDR3 covers 14 residues. The germline V gene encodes CDR1 DFQATT and CDR2 SNEGSKA (reference sequence). V was shortened by 1 base and J by 2 bases, with 11 bases between the two germline ends. CDR3: CSARGRQSNYGYTF. In DNA, the CDR3 is TGCAGTGCTAGAGGTAGACAGAGCAACTATGGCTACACCTTC.

In this sample, this clonotype turned up a few times. The V call is TRBV6-6, the J call TRBJ1-1; TRBD1 might be the D (6 bases). The V gene lost 5 bases and the J gene lost 6 bases, with 13 bases spanning the gap. The CDR3 is 13 amino acids. Germline V CDR1 and CDR2: MNHNY, SVGAGI (reference sequence). The CDR3, as DNA: TGTGCCAGCAGTGACACAGGGATTCCTGAAGCTTTCTTT. Translated, it gives CASSDTGIPEAFF.

This clonotype has at least ten counts. The CDR3 coding sequence is TGTGCCAGCAGCCTGGACGGGAATAGGAAAAAACTGTTTTTT. It encodes CASSLDGNRKKLFF. The J gene is TRBJ1-4, the V gene TRBV5-4; D gene uncertain. The CDR3 sequence is 14 residues long. Trimming removed 4 bases from V and 9 bases from J, with 16 bases in between. Looked up from germline, CDR1 is SGHNT and CDR2 is YYREEE (reference sequence).

The rearrangement links TRBV5-4 to TRBJ2-2; tentatively, D is TRBD1 or TRBD2 (5 bases each). The CDR3 is made up of 14 amino acids. Per germline, CDR1 SGHNT and CDR2 YYREEE (reference sequence). The V and J ends lost 4 bases and 3 bases respectively, with 10 bases between them. In DNA form, the CDR3 reads TGTGCCAGCAGCCTCGGGACCTACACCGGGGAGCTGTTTTTT. This encodes CASSLGTYTGELFF. Drawing the rest from reference TRBV5-4 and TRBJ2-2, the complete variable domain is ETGVTQSPTHLIKTRGQQVTLRCSSQSGHNTVSWYQQALGQGPQFIFQYYREEENGRGNFPPRFSGLQFPNYSSELNVNALELDDSALYLCASSLGTYTGELFFGEGSRLTVL.

This clonotype was found a few times. The CDR3 DNA follows: TGTGCCAGCAGTTTCTTCACAGGGGGGTTGCACGAGCAGTACTTC. As protein: CASSFFTGGLHEQYF. The rearrangement links TRBV12-3 or TRBV12-4 to TRBJ2-7; TRBD1 agrees at 8 bases. Losses at the gene ends were 3 bases for V and 5 bases for J; bases not matched to a gene: 9. The length of the CDR3 is 15 residues.

The chain combines TRBV11-2 with TRBJ2-2; D is undetermined. The CDR3 totals 15 residues. Germline assignment: CDR1 SGHAT and CDR2 FQNNGV. Trimming took off 8 bases at V and 4 bases at J, with 17 bases between the two ends. The CDR3 DNA follows: TGTGCCAGCGAATCGAGGCTGAGAGCCACCGGGGAGCTGTTTTTT. Its protein is CASESRLRATGELFF.

The DNA of the CDR3 is TGCGCCAGCAGCCAAGATAGTGGGGGACGCAACATTCAGTACTTC. Protein product: CASSQDSGGRNIQYF. The chain couples TRBV4-3 to TRBJ2-4; D may be TRBD1 or TRBD2 (5 bases each). Trimming cost V 0 bases and J 7 bases, with 13 bases left between them. CDR1 LGHNA and CDR2 YSLEER come from the germline V gene. The CDR3 length is 15 residues.

The J gene is TRBJ2-1, the V gene TRBV5-1, with 13 bases lining up with TRBD2. The CDR3 is 17 amino acids. Germline CDR1 is SGHRS and CDR2 is YFSETQ. Losses at the gene ends were 3 bases for V and 5 bases for J; bases not matched to a gene: 8. Written as DNA, the CDR3 is TGCGCCAGCAGCTGGGGACTAGCGGGAAGACTTAACAATGAGCAGTTCTTC. Translated: CASSWGLAGRLNNEQFF. Full variable domain (rest looked up from reference TRBV5-1 and TRBJ2-1): KAGVTQTPRYLIKTRGQQVTLSCSPISGHRSVSWYQQTPGQGLQFLFEYFSETQRNKGNFPGRFSGRQFSNSRSEMNVSTLELGDSALYLCASSWGLAGRLNNEQFFGPGTRLTVL.

At least ten counts were recorded for this clonotype. Here the CDR3 reads CSASSGGGADTQYF. The CDR3 bases are TGCAGTGCTTCTAGCGGGGGAGGGGCAGATACGCAGTATTTT. The chain combines TRBV20-1 with TRBJ2-3; 10 bases are a match to TRBD2. V was pared by 5 bases and J by 4 bases, with 6 bases of the junction left unmatched. Germline-derived CDR1 and CDR2 are DFQATT and SNEGSKA (reference sequence). CDR3 length: 14 amino acids.

This clonotype has just one count. The rearrangement joins TRBV5-1 to TRBJ2-6; TRBD2 might be the D (5 bases). V dropped 4 bases and J dropped 1 base, with 9 bases sitting between them. This CDR3 has 15 residues. Looked up from germline, CDR1 is SGHRS and CDR2 is YFSETQ. CDR3 coding DNA: TGCGCCAGCAGCCCCGGGGAATCTGGGGCCAACGTCCTGACTTTC. It is translated as CASSPGESGANVLTF.

The CDR3, as DNA: TGTGCCAGCAGCTTAGGGTCCACGAGATACAATGAGCAGTTCTTC. This codes for CASSLGSTRYNEQFF. The rearrangement links TRBV7-2 to TRBJ2-1; D not resolved. In germline, CDR1 is SGHTA, CDR2 FQGNSA. V gave up 1 base and J gave up 4 bases, with 11 bases separating them. This CDR3 comprises 15 residues.